This T cell receptor beta chain was sequenced in a study of OX40 agonist ivuxolimab in advanced cancers. Findings and caveats of the study: People who partly responded at 0.1-3.0 mg/kg had some of the least clonal expansion seen. Antigen specificity was not determined for the expanded peripheral T cells. Expanded clones were, on average, more numerous among CD8+ T cells than CD4+.

TCRdb keeps only in-frame clones here, not all; method: immunoSEQ multiplex PCR. The data hold around 67,000 clones, with around four fifths observed a single time. Sampling times: baseline, cycle 4 day 1, cycle 7 day 1. The CDR3 spans 14 residues. V was clipped by 0 bases and J by 4 bases; unmatched bases: 4. The germline V gene has CDR1 SGDLS and CDR2 YYNGEE. Points on this clone: The target antigen is unknown.

The specimen was CD4+ or CD8+ T cells sorted from blood, collected in a trial of the OX40 agonist ivuxolimab. This receptor was identified in an adult with an advanced solid tumor such as melanoma, head and neck, liver or kidney cancer. The rearrangement links TRBV9 to TRBJ2-7; 7 positions match TRBD1. The CDR3 nucleotides read TGTGCCAGCAGCGTAGAGGCACAGGGGTACGAGCAGTACTTC. Translated, it gives CASSVEAQGYEQYF. Full variable domain (missing parts from reference TRBV9 and TRBJ2-7): DSGVTQTPKHLITATGQRVTLRCSPRSGDLSVYWYQQSLDQGLQFLIQYYNGEERAKGNILERFSAQQFPDLHSELNLSSLELGDSALYFCASSVEAQGYEQYFGPGTRLTVT.